One sample yielded the 22 T cell receptor beta chains listed below, sequenced in a study of blood T cell repertoires in COVID-19. Sequencing used immunoSEQ multiplex PCR; TCRdb keeps in-frame clones, though not all of them. Of about 350,000 clones listed, approximately 90% were seen once; the top ten hold 3% to 4.5%. The sequenced material came from peripheral blood. The receptor set was obtained from a woman between 55 and 75 years old with COVID-19, enrolled during active disease.

The CDR3 nucleotides read TGTGCCAGCAGTTCCCTCGCGGTCAATGAGCAGTTCTTC. Translation gives CASSSLAVNEQFF. The rearrangement links TRBV12-3 or TRBV12-4 to TRBJ2-1; no definite D call. V was clipped by 4 bases and J by 6 bases, with 10 bases between them. The CDR3 covers 13 residues.

The chain employs TRBV29-1 and TRBJ1-2, with a tentative D call TRBD1 (6 bases). Deletions cut 3 bases from V and 2 bases from J, with 10 bases between. The CDR3 has 13 amino acids. Germline loops: CDR1 SQVTM, CDR2 ANQGSEA. The CDR3 coding sequence is TGCAGCGTTGACTACAGGGAAAACTATGGCTACACCTTC. It codes for CSVDYRENYGYTF.

The chain is built from TRBV4-2 and TRBJ2-3; TRBD1 aligns across 8 bases. Per germline, CDR1 LGHNA and CDR2 YNFKEQ. This CDR3 region has 15 residues. After removal of 3 bases from V and 1 base from J, the junction contained 3 bases not matched to a gene. CDR3 sequence (DNA): TGTGCCAGCAGCCACCCGGGACAGGGCACAGATACGCAGTATTTT. Translation gives CASSHPGQGTDTQYF.

The chain combines TRBV11-2 with TRBJ1-2; the D gene is possibly TRBD1 (5 bases). Trimming removed 1 base from V and 5 bases from J, with 14 bases in between. This CDR3 spans 15 amino acids. The germline V gene has CDR1 SGHAT and CDR2 FQNNGV. The CDR3 sequence: CASSLVSRVEYGYTF. As DNA, the CDR3 is TGTGCCAGCAGCTTAGTTTCCAGGGTTGAATATGGCTACACCTTC. Supplemented by reference TRBV11-2 and TRBJ1-2, the full variable domain reads EAGVAQSPRYKIIEKRQSVAFWCNPISGHATLYWYQQILGQGPKLLIQFQNNGVVDDSQLPKDRFSAERLKGVDSTLKIQPAKLEDSAVYLCASSLVSRVEYGYTFGSGTRLTVV.

The V and J genes are TRBV5-6 and TRBJ1-1, with 7 bases matching TRBD1. With V trimmed by 1 base and J by 5 bases, 11 bases remained unmatched. CDR1 is SGHDT and CDR2 is YYEEEE in the germline V gene. The CDR3 spans 16 residues. CDR3 DNA sequence: TGTGCCAGCAGCTTGCCTCGGACAGGCCGTAGGACTGAAGCTTTCTTT. This translates into CASSLPRTGRRTEAFF. The full variable domain, in which reference TRBV5-6 and TRBJ1-1 provide the parts outside the CDR3, is DAGVTQSPTHLIKTRGQQVTLRCSPKSGHDTVSWYQQALGQGPQFIFQYYEEEERQRGNFPDRFSGHQFPNYSSELNVNALLLGDSALYLCASSLPRTGRRTEAFFGQGTRLTVV.

The chain combines TRBV7-9 with TRBJ1-4; 8 bases map to TRBD1. Germline V gene data show CDR1 as SEHNR and CDR2 as FQNEAQ (reference sequence). The CDR3 extends over 15 amino acids. The V and J ends lost 4 bases and 8 bases, in that order; junction bases with no gene match: 9. The CDR3 protein is CASSWPTGAPEKLFF. DNA of the CDR3: TGTGCCAGCAGCTGGCCGACAGGGGCGCCGGAAAAACTGTTTTTT.

V gene TRBV5-1 combines with J gene TRBJ2-3, with D possibly being TRBD2 (5 bases). Per the germline V gene, CDR1 is SGHRS and CDR2 is YFSETQ. This CDR3 has 15 residues. V was shortened by 4 bases and J by 2 bases, with 14 bases between the two germline ends. The CDR3 loop reads CASSPETRNTDTQYF. The CDR3 nucleotides are TGCGCCAGCAGCCCCGAAACTAGAAACACAGATACGCAGTATTTT.

The chain combines TRBV7-2 with TRBJ1-2; D is ambiguous. Germline V gene data show CDR1 as SGHTA and CDR2 as FQGNSA. This CDR3 contains 16 residues. Trimming pared 4 bases from V and 4 bases from J, leaving 19 bases between. Written as DNA, the CDR3 is TGTGCCAGCAGCTCCCCTACGCGGGGATCCCTCTATGGCTACACCTTC. Its protein product is CASSSPTRGSLYGYTF.

This chain joins TRBV2 and TRBJ1-3; D remains unclear. The CDR3 covers 14 residues. Germline lookup yields CDR1 SNHLY and CDR2 FYNNEI. Trimming pared 7 bases from V and 2 bases from J, leaving 12 bases between. The chain's CDR3 is CASINVPAGNTIYF. DNA for the CDR3: TGTGCCAGCATAAATGTCCCTGCTGGAAACACCATATATTTT. Together with reference TRBV2 and TRBJ1-3, the CDR3 gives the full variable domain: EPEVTQTPSHQVTQMGQEVILRCVPISNHLYFYWYRQILGQKVEFLVSFYNNEISEKSEIFDDQFSVERPDGSNFTLKIRSTKLEDSAMYFCASINVPAGNTIYFGEGSWLTVV.

The chain is built from TRBV2 and TRBJ2-3, with D perhaps matching TRBD1 (8 bases). The CDR3 loop spans 14 amino acids. Germline V lookup: CDR1 SNHLY, CDR2 FYNNEI. V lost 8 bases to trimming and J lost 4 bases, with 16 bases between them. The CDR3 DNA reads TGTGCCAGCCTAAGGACAGGGAGGGCAGATACGCAGTATTTT. It encodes CASLRTGRADTQYF.

The chain has TRBV11-3 and TRBJ1-1, with 10 bases aligning to TRBD1. Germline V CDR1 and CDR2: SGHNT, YENEEA. V shed 5 bases and J 7 bases; nucleotides not matched to a gene: 7. This CDR3 contains 14 residues. The CDR3 nucleotides read TGTGCCAGCAGCCCCCAGACAGGGGGCGGTGAAGCTTTCTTT. It translates to CASSPQTGGGEAFF.

This clone was found a few times. This chain links TRBV18 with TRBJ1-4; D ambiguous. Trimming shortened V by 1 base and J by 3 bases, and 15 bases separated the two germline ends. Germline assignment: CDR1 KGHSH and CDR2 LQKENI. The CDR3 consists of 17 residues. CDR3 amino acids: CASSPLSVVTANEKLFF. CDR3 DNA sequence: TGTGCCAGCTCACCACTGAGCGTGGTCACCGCTAATGAAAAACTGTTTTTT. Supplemented by reference TRBV18 and TRBJ1-4, the full variable domain reads NAGVMQNPRHLVRRRGQEARLRCSPMKGHSHVYWYRQLPEEGLKFMVYLQKENIIDESGMPKERFSAEFPKEGPSILRIQQVVRGDSAAYFCASSPLSVVTANEKLFFGSGTQLSVL.

V is TRBV5-1 and J is TRBJ1-2; maybe TRBD1 (5 bases). The CDR3 loop spans 14 amino acids. Germline lookup yields CDR1 SGHRS and CDR2 YFSETQ. V gave up 1 base and J gave up 5 bases, with 12 bases separating them. CDR3: CASSLQGNLYGYTF. In DNA, the CDR3 is TGCGCCAGCAGCTTGCAGGGCAATTTGTATGGCTACACCTTC.

The V and J genes are TRBV7-2 and TRBJ2-5; a weak D match, TRBD1 (6 bases). Germline CDR1 is SGHTA and CDR2 is FQGNSA. There are 15 residues in the CDR3. V was shortened by 5 bases and J by 7 bases, with 20 bases between the two germline ends. Here the CDR3 DNA reads TGTGCCAGCAGCGCCGGACAGCCTCTAGAGGGGACCCAGTACTTC. It encodes CASSAGQPLEGTQYF.

The chain is built from TRBV7-2 and TRBJ1-6; possible D gene TRBD1, 6 bases. This CDR3 is 14 amino acids long. Germline V gene sequence: CDR1 SGHTA, CDR2 FQGNSA. V dropped 6 bases and J dropped 6 bases, with 12 bases sitting between them. CDR3 sequence reads: CASSYHRVNSPLHF. CDR3 sequence (DNA): TGTGCCAGCAGTTATCACAGGGTTAATTCACCCCTCCACTTT.

V usage is TRBV10-1 and J usage is TRBJ1-1, with D maybe TRBD1 (6 bases). Trimming removed 7 bases at V and 12 bases at J, with 21 bases between. The germline CDR1 and CDR2 sequences are WNHNN and SYGVQD (reference sequence). There are 13 residues in the CDR3. CDR3 sequence (DNA): TGCGCCAGCACTGCCGACAGGAATGGCCTCCCTTTCTTT. Amino acid sequence: CASTADRNGLPFF.

This clone has only one observation. The CDR3 protein is CASSLTQGYQPQHF. The CDR3, as DNA: TGTGCCAGCAGTTTAACGCAGGGTTATCAGCCCCAGCATTTT. The V and J genes are TRBV28 and TRBJ1-5; tentative D call: TRBD1 (5 bases). CDR1 and CDR2 (germline): MDHEN, SYDVKM. There are 14 residues in the CDR3. V shed 2 bases and J shed 5 bases, with 10 bases lying between them.

The chain has TRBV2 and TRBJ1-5; 8 nucleotides line up with TRBD1. J was trimmed by 2 bases and V by 6 bases; bases with no gene match: 3. CDR1 is SNHLY and CDR2 is FYNNEI in the germline V gene. CDR3 size: 14 residues. As DNA, the CDR3 is TGTGCCAGCAGCAGGGGGCAGGGCAATCAGCCCCAGCATTTT. Protein: CASSRGQGNQPQHF. Together with reference TRBV2 and TRBJ1-5, the CDR3 gives the full variable domain: EPEVTQTPSHQVTQMGQEVILRCVPISNHLYFYWYRQILGQKVEFLVSFYNNEISEKSEIFDDQFSVERPDGSNFTLKIRSTKLEDSAMYFCASSRGQGNQPQHFGDGTRLSIL.

The chain combines TRBV3-1 (or the pseudogene TRBV3-2) with TRBJ2-1, with 8 bases matching TRBD1. The V gene's germline CDR1 is LGHDT and CDR2 YNNKEL (reference sequence). The CDR3 runs 18 residues. V shed 4 bases, J shed 8 bases, and the junction held 19 bases outside the gene matches. The CDR3 coding sequence is TGTGCCAGCAGCCCCGGACAGGGAAATTCTTTCTCTGCGGATGAGCAGTTCTTC. Its protein product is CASSPGQGNSFSADEQFF.

CDR3 residues: CASSPGGGRTGELFF. The DNA of the CDR3 is TGTGCCAGCAGCCCAGGCGGGGGGAGGACCGGGGAGCTGTTTTTT. The V and J genes are TRBV7-7 and TRBJ2-2; the match to TRBD2 covers 8 bases. The CDR3 loop spans 15 amino acids. From germline, CDR1 is SSHAT and CDR2 FNYEAQ (reference sequence). With 5 bases clipped from V and 5 bases from J, the junction kept 7 bases outside the gene matches.

This chain uses TRBV2 with TRBJ2-5, with 8 positions matching TRBD2. Germline V lookup: CDR1 SNHLY, CDR2 FYNNEI. V gave up 5 bases and J gave up 4 bases; unmatched junction bases: 9. The CDR3 spans 15 residues. CDR3 sequence reads: CASSPTGGRGETQYF. Written as DNA, the CDR3 is TGTGCCAGCAGTCCCACGGGGGGGAGGGGAGAGACCCAGTACTTC.

This clone was detected only once. This sequence joins TRBV12-3 or TRBV12-4 and TRBJ1-1; D gene uncertain. The CDR3 totals 11 residues. Trimming took off 4 bases at V and 9 bases at J, with 9 bases between the two ends. This CDR3 is CASSYDGKAFF. In DNA form, the CDR3 reads TGTGCCAGCAGTTATGACGGGAAAGCTTTCTTT.